These 18 T cell receptor beta chains were all obtained from the same sample, sequenced in a study of cytomegalovirus exposure and HLA in healthy donors. With 60 Vbeta and 13 Jbeta primers, the PCR was carried out. Produced via immunoSEQ multiplex PCR; TCRdb's table is partial and in-frame only. The table has 100,000 to 150,000 clones, around 74% seen once; the top ten hold 5.5% to 7%. The specimen was PBMCs. Receptor source: a man aged 35 to 55 in good health and CMV-seropositive.

The V gene is TRBV30, the J gene TRBJ2-7, with 7 bases lining up with TRBD2. Germline-derived CDR1 and CDR2 are GTSNPN and SVGIG (reference sequence). This CDR3 contains 13 residues. V dropped 3 bases and J dropped 3; count of bases not matched to a gene: 5. CDR3 region: CAWSDRGDYEQYF. Written as DNA, the CDR3 is TGTGCCTGGAGCGACCGGGGGGACTACGAGCAGTACTTC.

This clone was observed a handful of times. The chain joins TRBV9 to TRBJ2-6, with unresolved D. The V end was cut by 2 bases, the J end by 0 bases, with 3 bases between. The CDR3 extends over 14 amino acids. Germline CDR1 is SGDLS and CDR2 is YYNGEE. As DNA, the CDR3 is TGTGCCAGCAGCGTCAGCTCTGGGGCCAACGTCCTGACTTTC. Translated, it gives CASSVSSGANVLTF.

The chain has TRBV28 and TRBJ1-5, with 7 bases fitting TRBD1. The CDR3 extends over 19 amino acids. Unmatched junction bases numbered 15, after V lost 4 bases and J lost 0 bases. Germline V gene sequence: CDR1 MDHEN, CDR2 SYDVKM. The CDR3 sequence is CASSSRLGQVVYSNQPQHF. In DNA, the CDR3 is TGTGCCAGCAGTTCACGCCTCGGACAGGTCGTCTATAGCAATCAGCCCCAGCATTTT. The whole variable domain, filled in from reference TRBV28 and TRBJ1-5, reads DVKVTQSSRYLVKRTGEKVFLECVQDMDHENMFWYRQDPGLGLRLIYFSYDVKMKEKGDIPEGYSVSREKKERFSLILESASTNQTSMYLCASSSRLGQVVYSNQPQHFGDGTRLSIL.

This clone was observed a few times. The chain uses TRBV4-1 and TRBJ2-1; 7 bases align to TRBD1. Germline trimming cut 3 bases from V and 3 bases from J; bases unmatched to any gene: 5. CDR1 is MGHRA and CDR2 is YSYEKL in the germline V gene. The CDR3 is made up of 15 amino acids. As DNA, the CDR3 is TGCGCCAGCAGCCAGGACAGGTGGAGCTACAATGAGCAGTTCTTC. Translating gives CASSQDRWSYNEQFF.

The CDR3 here is CASSGQGRNQPQHF. In DNA form, the CDR3 reads TGTGCCAGCAGTGGACAGGGTAGAAATCAGCCCCAGCATTTT. The rearrangement links TRBV2 to TRBJ1-5, with 7 bases identical to TRBD1. This CDR3 spans 14 amino acids. The germline V gene encodes CDR1 SNHLY and CDR2 FYNNEI. V trimming: 4 bases; J trimming: 4 bases; junction bases outside the gene matches: 4.

The chain links TRBV5-1 to TRBJ2-4, with D maybe TRBD1 (5 bases). V was cut by 0 bases and J by 0 bases, with 10 bases left in between. There are 16 residues in the CDR3. The germline V gene encodes CDR1 SGHRS and CDR2 YFSETQ. The CDR3 sequence is CASSLGQRLAKNIQYF. DNA for the CDR3: TGCGCCAGCAGCTTGGGACAGAGACTAGCCAAAAACATTCAGTACTTC.

Only a few counts were recorded for this clone. The V gene is TRBV6-5, the J gene TRBJ1-4; 8 nucleotides align to TRBD1. Germline trimming cut 0 bases from V and 7 bases from J; bases unmatched to any gene: 4. The CDR3 is 15 residues long. CDR1 and CDR2 (germline): MNHEY, SVGAGI. CDR3 nucleotide sequence: TGTGCCAGCAGTTACTCGACAGGGGTTGGTGAAAAACTGTTTTTT. This sequence encodes CASSYSTGVGEKLFF.

This chain connects TRBV27 to TRBJ1-1; 9 nucleotides match TRBD1. The CDR3 has 16 residues. The V and J ends lost 2 bases and 1 base, in that order; junction bases with no gene match: 5. Germline-derived CDR1 and CDR2 are MNHEY and SMNVEV (reference sequence). CDR3 sequence reads: CASSLGLGQGNTEAFF. The CDR3 coding sequence is TGTGCCAGCAGTTTAGGGTTGGGACAGGGGAACACTGAAGCTTTCTTT.

This clone was seen once. V gene TRBV19 combines with J gene TRBJ1-2; 8 nucleotides match TRBD1. This CDR3 has 17 amino acids. Germline V gives CDR1 LNHDA, CDR2 SQIVND (reference sequence). V shed 5 bases, J shed 2 bases, and the junction held 13 bases outside the gene matches. The CDR3 loop reads CASSPRSDRGQNYGYTF. The CDR3 coding sequence is TGTGCCAGTAGTCCTCGCTCCGACAGGGGACAGAACTATGGCTACACCTTC.

There are a few counts of this clone. This rearrangement joins TRBV28 to TRBJ2-1; TRBD1 matches at 8 bases. The CDR3 length is 14 residues. The germline V gene has CDR1 MDHEN and CDR2 SYDVKM. V gave up 6 bases and J gave up 6 bases; unmatched junction bases: 7. CDR3: CASRPQGAVNEQFF. Here the CDR3 DNA reads TGTGCCAGCAGGCCGCAGGGGGCAGTCAATGAGCAGTTCTTC.

The chain recombines TRBV10-3 with TRBJ1-4; maybe TRBD1 (6 bases). This CDR3 comprises 14 residues. Trimming left V 2 bases short and J 4 bases short, with 8 bases between. From germline, CDR1 is ENHRY and CDR2 SYGVKD. This CDR3 is CAISETGRNEKLFF. CDR3 nucleotides: TGTGCCATCAGTGAGACAGGGCGTAATGAAAAACTGTTTTTT.

The chain joins TRBV7-8 to TRBJ2-7, with D unresolved. Germline V gene sequence: CDR1 SGHVS, CDR2 FQNEAQ. The CDR3 has 14 amino acids. The V end lost 6 bases, the J end lost 2 bases, and 14 bases lay between the germline ends. In nucleotides, the CDR3 is TGTGCCAGCAGTCCCCAGGTGGTGGCCTACGAGCAGTACTTC. Encoded protein: CASSPQVVAYEQYF.

The gene calls are TRBV19 and TRBJ2-7; D unresolved. The length of the CDR3 is 15 residues. Trimming left V 1 base short and J 0 bases short, with 10 bases between. Germline V lookup: CDR1 LNHDA, CDR2 SQIVND (reference sequence). CDR3 loop: CASSIGHRASYEQYF. CDR3 nucleotide sequence: TGTGCCAGTAGTATAGGTCACAGAGCCTCCTACGAGCAGTACTTC.

V gene TRBV6-5 combines with J gene TRBJ2-1; the D gene is possibly TRBD1 (5 bases). Germline loops: CDR1 MNHEY, CDR2 SVGAGI. V lost 0 bases and J 7 bases, leaving 13 bases between the germline ends. The CDR3 consists of 15 residues. The chain's CDR3 is CASSYSTVAKNEQFF. CDR3 coding DNA: TGTGCCAGCAGTTACTCGACAGTAGCTAAAAATGAGCAGTTCTTC.

Only one count was recorded for this clone. Sequence at one end of the junction differs from germline and may be a read error. V gene TRBV7-7 combines with J gene TRBJ2-2, with unresolved D. There are 12 residues in the CDR3. CDR1 is SSHAT, CDR2 FNYEAQ, per germline (reference sequence). CDR3 bases: TGTGCTAGCAGCTTTTATAACGGGGAGCTGTTTTTT. Its translation is CASSFYNGELFF.

The J gene is TRBJ2-1, the V gene TRBV2; 13 bases fit TRBD2. This CDR3 is 17 amino acids long. Germline CDR1 is SNHLY and CDR2 is FYNNEI. J was trimmed by 4 bases and V by 2 bases; bases with no gene match: 5. As DNA, the CDR3 is TGTGCCAGCAGTGAACCCCAGGGACTAGCGGGATACAATGAGCAGTTCTTC. It yields the protein CASSEPQGLAGYNEQFF.

The rearrangement uses TRBV7-9 and TRBJ1-1, with a weak D call TRBD1 (5 bases). From germline, CDR1 is SEHNR and CDR2 FQNEAQ (reference sequence). The length of the CDR3 is 15 residues. V was shortened by 1 base and J by 2 bases, with 11 bases between the two germline ends. The DNA for the CDR3 is TGTGCCAGCAGCTTAGTGGCGCAGGGAAACACTGAAGCTTTCTTT. Protein: CASSLVAQGNTEAFF.

This chain links TRBV19 with TRBJ2-4, with TRBD1 identical over 9 bases. The junction had 3 bases not matched to a gene; V was cut back by 3 bases and J by 6 bases. CDR3 length: 14 residues. Germline V gene sequence: CDR1 LNHDA, CDR2 SQIVND (reference sequence). The CDR3 protein is CASSIVGQGNIQYF. The CDR3 DNA sequence: TGTGCCAGTAGTATTGTGGGACAGGGAAACATTCAGTACTTC.